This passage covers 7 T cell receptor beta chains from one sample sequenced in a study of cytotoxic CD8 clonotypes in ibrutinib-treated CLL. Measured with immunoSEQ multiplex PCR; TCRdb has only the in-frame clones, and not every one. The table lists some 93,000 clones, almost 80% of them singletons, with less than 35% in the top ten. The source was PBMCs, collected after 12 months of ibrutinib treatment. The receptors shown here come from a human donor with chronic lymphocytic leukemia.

Here the CDR3 DNA reads TGTGCCAGTAGTATCAATACCCCGAACACCGGGGAGCTGTTTTTT. It yields the protein CASSINTPNTGELFF. The chain combines TRBV19 with TRBJ2-2; unclear D gene. Germline-derived CDR1 and CDR2 are LNHDA and SQIVND (reference sequence). The CDR3 is made up of 15 amino acids. V was cut by 3 bases and J by 0 bases, with 8 bases left in between.

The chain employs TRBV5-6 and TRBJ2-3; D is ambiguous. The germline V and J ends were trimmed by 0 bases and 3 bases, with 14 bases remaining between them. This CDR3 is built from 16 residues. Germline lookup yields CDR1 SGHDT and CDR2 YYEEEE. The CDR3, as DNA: TGTGCCAGCAGCTTGGATGTAGTCCCACGTACAGATACGCAGTATTTT. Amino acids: CASSLDVVPRTDTQYF.

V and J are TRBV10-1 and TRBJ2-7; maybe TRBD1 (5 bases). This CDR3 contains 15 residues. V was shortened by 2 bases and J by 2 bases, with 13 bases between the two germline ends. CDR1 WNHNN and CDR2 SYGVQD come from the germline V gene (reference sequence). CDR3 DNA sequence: TGCGCCAGCAGTGAGCTTCAGGGTGGGACCTACGAGCAGTACTTC. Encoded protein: CASSELQGGTYEQYF.

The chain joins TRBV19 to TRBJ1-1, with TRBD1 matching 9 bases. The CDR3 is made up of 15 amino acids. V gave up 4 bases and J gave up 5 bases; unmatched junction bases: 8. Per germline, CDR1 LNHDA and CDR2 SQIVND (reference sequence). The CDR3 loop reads CASSTPGTGNTEAFF. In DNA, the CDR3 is TGTGCCAGTAGTACCCCCGGGACAGGGAATACTGAAGCTTTCTTT.

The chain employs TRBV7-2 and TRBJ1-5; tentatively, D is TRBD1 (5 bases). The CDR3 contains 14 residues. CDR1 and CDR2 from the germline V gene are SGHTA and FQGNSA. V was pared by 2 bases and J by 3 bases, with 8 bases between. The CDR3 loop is CASSLTGPNQPQHF. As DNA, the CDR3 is TGTGCCAGCAGCTTAACAGGACCCAATCAGCCCCAGCATTTT.

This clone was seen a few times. CDR3 in DNA: TGTGCCAGCAGCGCACAGGGGAGGCATTCACCCCTCCACTTT. Its translation is CASSAQGRHSPLHF. This chain links TRBV9 with TRBJ1-6; TRBD1 matches at 7 bases. The J segment lost 8 bases and the V segment lost 3 bases, leaving 5 bases of the junction unmatched. The CDR3 contains 14 residues. Germline CDR1 is SGDLS and CDR2 is YYNGEE.

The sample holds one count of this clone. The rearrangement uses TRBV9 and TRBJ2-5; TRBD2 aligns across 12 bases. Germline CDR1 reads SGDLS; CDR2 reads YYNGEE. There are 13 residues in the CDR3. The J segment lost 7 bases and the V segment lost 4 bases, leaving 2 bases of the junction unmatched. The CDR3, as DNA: TGTGCCAGCAGCCAGACTAGCGGGGGGACCCAGTACTTC. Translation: CASSQTSGGTQYF.